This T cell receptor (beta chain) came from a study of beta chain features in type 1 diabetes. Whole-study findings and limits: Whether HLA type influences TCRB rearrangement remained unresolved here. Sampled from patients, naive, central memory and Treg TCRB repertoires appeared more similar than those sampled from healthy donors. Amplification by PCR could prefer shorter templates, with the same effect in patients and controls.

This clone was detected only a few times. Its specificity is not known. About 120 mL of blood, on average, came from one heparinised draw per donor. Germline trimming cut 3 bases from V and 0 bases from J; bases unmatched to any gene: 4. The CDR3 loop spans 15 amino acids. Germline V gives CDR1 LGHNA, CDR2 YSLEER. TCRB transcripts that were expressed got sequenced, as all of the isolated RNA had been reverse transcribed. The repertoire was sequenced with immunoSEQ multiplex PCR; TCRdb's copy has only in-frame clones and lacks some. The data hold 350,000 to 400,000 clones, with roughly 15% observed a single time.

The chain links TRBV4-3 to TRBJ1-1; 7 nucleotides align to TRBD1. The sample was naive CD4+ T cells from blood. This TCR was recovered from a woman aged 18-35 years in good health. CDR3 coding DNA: TGCGCCAGCAGCCAGCCCGGGACAGTGAACACTGAAGCTTTCTTT. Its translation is CASSQPGTVNTEAFF.